The entry that follows covers one T cell receptor (beta chain) sequence. Its matching antigen is unknown. Method: immunoSEQ multiplex PCR; TCRdb's copy keeps in-frame clones and lacks some. The sample shows tens of thousands of clones, 93% of them seen only once. The data derive from a study of Tregs in tolerant kidney transplant recipients. Related graft donors supplied nonmyeloablative bone marrow transplants, and mixed chimerism was transient. Unstimulated Tregs (CD4+CD25+CD127-) and CD4+CD25- non-Tregs were sorted from PBMCs. Study observations and caveats: Biological reproducibility was not directly addressed in this study. Validation in larger populations is needed because few patients were studied.

Trimming stripped 4 bases from V and 1 base from J, with 18 bases between. The CDR3 has 17 amino acids. Germline V CDR1 and CDR2: SGHNT, YYREEE (reference sequence). The input for sequencing was CD4+ T cells from blood (PBMCs), taken 12 months after the transplant. The J gene is TRBJ2-1, the V gene TRBV5-4, with D possibly matching TRBD2 (6 bases). This TCR derives from a human patient who received a combined kidney and bone marrow transplant. Some T cells could come from the graft donor. The DNA for the CDR3 is TGTGCCAGCAGCCGTGGGACTTCACAAATATCCTACAATGAGCAGTTCTTC. It codes for CASSRGTSQISYNEQFF.